This TCR beta chain comes out of a study of T cells after yellow fever vaccination. Study-level background: With SMART-Seq v4 Ultra Low Input, the fractions containing low cell numbers were prepared.

This clonotype was seen a few times. The germline V and J ends were trimmed by 2 bases and 2 bases, with 11 bases remaining between them. Germline loops: CDR1 SEHNR, CDR2 FQNEAQ (reference sequence). This CDR3 region has 15 residues. Via MiXCR, TCRdb re-called the 5' RACE reads, giving one row per CDR3 protein. This sample has about 320,000 distinct CDR3 sequences, with about 10% found just once. The receptor comes from a man between 18 and 35 years old who received the YFV17D yellow fever vaccine. This specimen consisted of CD4+ T cells sorted from PBMCs, obtained 45 days after the yellow fever booster vaccination. The chain employs TRBV7-9 and TRBJ2-3; D remains ambiguous. The chain's CDR3 is CASSLRRAYTDTQYF. The CDR3 DNA follows: TGTGCCAGCAGCTTACGTCGGGCCTACACAGATACGCAGTATTTT. Variable domain in full (rest from reference TRBV7-9 and TRBJ2-3): DTGVSQNPRHKITKRGQNVTFRCDPISEHNRLYWYRQTLGQGPEFLTYFQNEAQLEKSRLLSDRFSAERPKGSFSTLEIQRTEQGDSAMYLCASSLRRAYTDTQYFGPGTRLTVL.